What follows are 31 T cell receptor beta chains derived from one specimen sequenced in a study of blood T cells in healthy people across ages. Alongside a J-beta primer mix, a sample-barcoded 5' primer served in a second PCR lasting about 7 to 12 cycles. TCRdb called the 5' RACE reads again in MiXCR, with one record for every CDR3 protein. Counted here are hundreds of thousands of distinct CDR3 sequences, roughly 44% occurring once; the ten biggest clones make up under 20%. Sequencing used blood. The receptors stem from a man in his sixties in good health.

This chain connects TRBV14 to TRBJ2-1; D may be TRBD1 (7 bases). Germline V gene sequence: CDR1 SGHDN, CDR2 FVKESK. The CDR3 is made up of 15 amino acids. V lost 4 bases and J 5 bases, leaving 15 bases between the germline ends. CDR3 in DNA: TGTGCCAGCAGCCGAGTACCAGGGGGGCACAATGAGCAGTTCTTC. This encodes CASSRVPGGHNEQFF.

The chain recombines TRBV11-3 with TRBJ2-1; maybe TRBD2 (7 bases). The ends were cut back, 5 bases at V and 3 bases at J, with 14 bases in the middle. Germline assignment: CDR1 SGHNT and CDR2 YENEEA. CDR3 length: 15 residues. In DNA, the CDR3 is TGTGCCAGCAGCCCGGGGGGCCGGATCTACAATGAGCAGTTCTTC. It is translated as CASSPGGRIYNEQFF.

In this sample, this clonotype turned up many times. The chain couples TRBV20-1 to TRBJ1-5, with TRBD1 matching 7 bases. V was clipped by 5 bases and J by 7 bases; unmatched bases: 8. The CDR3 is 13 amino acids. Germline V lookup: CDR1 DFQATT, CDR2 SNEGSKA (reference sequence). CDR3 bases: TGCAGTGCTTTGAGACAGGGAGGCCAGCCCCAGCATTTT. Residues: CSALRQGGQPQHF.

The V gene is TRBV2, the J gene TRBJ2-3, with 10 bases lining up with TRBD2. The CDR3 consists of 17 residues. The germline V gene encodes CDR1 SNHLY and CDR2 FYNNEI. The V and J ends lost 0 bases and 5 bases, in that order; junction bases with no gene match: 8. The CDR3 spells CASSEARSGGAGDTQYF. The DNA of the CDR3 is TGTGCCAGCAGTGAAGCGCGGAGCGGGGGGGCGGGAGATACGCAGTATTTT.

In the case of this clonotype: At one of its ends the junction is not consistent with the germline gene, which may arise from a read error. The V call is TRBV4-3, the J call TRBJ2-1; 12 bases line up with TRBD2. Germline V lookup: CDR1 LGHNA, CDR2 YSLEER. This CDR3 has 15 amino acids. The CDR3 sequence is CASSQLAGGPGEQVF. Here the CDR3 DNA reads TGCGCCAGCAGCCAACTAGCGGGAGGGCCTGGTGAGCAGGTCTTC.

This rearrangement joins TRBV20-1 to TRBJ2-1; 12 bases line up with TRBD1. CDR3 length equals 13 residues. With V trimmed by 6 bases and J by 6 bases, 3 bases remained unmatched. Germline V CDR1 and CDR2: DFQATT, SNEGSKA (reference sequence). DNA for the CDR3: TGCAGTGCAAGGGACAGGGGGCGCAATGAGCAGTTCTTC. Translation gives CSARDRGRNEQFF.

The CDR3 coding sequence is TGCAGCGTTGGGCTGGCCACTGAAGCTTTCTTT. This codes for CSVGLATEAFF. The genes are TRBV29-1 and TRBJ1-1; the D is unclear. Germline lookup yields CDR1 SQVTM and CDR2 ANQGSEA. The CDR3 sequence is 11 residues long. V lost 4 bases and J 4 bases, leaving 7 bases between the germline ends.

This clonotype showed up many times. The gene calls are TRBV9 and TRBJ1-5; no clear D. Germline CDR1 is SGDLS and CDR2 is YYNGEE. The CDR3 consists of 11 residues. V gave up 4 bases and J gave up 9 bases, with 8 bases separating them. The CDR3 bases are TGTGCCAGCAGCCCCCGAGGGCCCCAGCATTTT. This sequence encodes CASSPRGPQHF.

Comments on this clonotype: A read error may produce the germline difference seen at one junction end. This chain connects TRBV6-2 or TRBV6-3 to TRBJ1-5; 8 nucleotides agree with TRBD1. Germline lookup yields CDR1 MNHEY and CDR2 SVGEGT. The CDR3 runs 15 residues. CDR3: CASSQDRVGNQPQRF. The CDR3 bases are TGTGCCAGCAGCCAGGACAGGGTAGGGAATCAGCCCCAGCGTTTT.

The rearrangement joins TRBV20-1 to TRBJ2-7; the D is unclear. Germline V lookup: CDR1 DFQATT, CDR2 SNEGSKA (reference sequence). V was clipped by 1 base and J by 6 bases, with 22 bases between them. This CDR3 region has 16 residues. In nucleotides, the CDR3 is TGCAGTGCTAGAGTAGGCGTGCCTACTTCGTTAGCCGAGCAGTACTTC. Protein sequence: CSARVGVPTSLAEQYF.

This clonotype occurred a few times. The chain carries TRBV7-9 and TRBJ1-4; D is undetermined. The germline V and J ends were trimmed by 3 bases and 7 bases, with 12 bases remaining between them. The germline V gene has CDR1 SEHNR and CDR2 FQNEAQ (reference sequence). This CDR3 comprises 14 residues. For the CDR3, the DNA is TGTGCCAGCAGCTTGTCGATTGGCGGTGAAAAACTGTTTTTT. Amino acid sequence: CASSLSIGGEKLFF.

This sequence joins TRBV7-6 and TRBJ1-1; D unresolved. The CDR3 length is 15 residues. V was shortened by 3 bases and J by 3 bases, with 14 bases between the two germline ends. Germline assignment: CDR1 SGHVS and CDR2 FNYEAQ. The CDR3 sequence: CASSLGSGVDTEAFF. For the CDR3, the DNA is TGTGCCAGCAGCTTGGGGAGCGGGGTAGACACTGAAGCTTTCTTT.

The J gene is TRBJ1-1, the V gene TRBV9; D unresolved. Germline V CDR1 and CDR2: SGDLS, YYNGEE. Trimming took off 4 bases at V and 0 bases at J, with 10 bases between the two ends. The CDR3 runs 14 residues. The CDR3 nucleotides read TGTGCCAGCAGCCGGGAGATCATGAACACTGAAGCTTTCTTT. It yields the protein CASSREIMNTEAFF.

This rearrangement joins TRBV5-6 to TRBJ2-3; TRBD2 is a possible D gene (6 bases). The CDR3 has 14 residues. Trimming took 3 bases from V and 6 from J, leaving 14 bases between them. Looked up from germline, CDR1 is SGHDT and CDR2 is YYEEEE. CDR3 in amino acids: CASSSGLSRDTQYF. The CDR3 coding sequence is TGTGCCAGCAGCTCGGGACTCTCTCGCGATACGCAGTATTTT. Supplemented by reference TRBV5-6 and TRBJ2-3, the full variable domain reads DAGVTQSPTHLIKTRGQQVTLRCSPKSGHDTVSWYQQALGQGPQFIFQYYEEEERQRGNFPDRFSGHQFPNYSSELNVNALLLGDSALYLCASSSGLSRDTQYFGPGTRLTVL.

The chain uses TRBV6-5 and TRBJ1-4; no definite D call. Trimming left V 2 bases short and J 4 bases short, with 8 bases between. The CDR3 length is 14 residues. The germline V gene has CDR1 MNHEY and CDR2 SVGAGI. CDR3 residues: CASSYRKVNEKLFF. DNA of the CDR3: TGTGCCAGCAGTTACCGGAAGGTTAATGAAAAACTGTTTTTT.

This clonotype has more than one count but fewer than ten. This chain uses TRBV9 with TRBJ2-5; D call uncertain. This CDR3 comprises 16 residues. Germline loops: CDR1 SGDLS, CDR2 YYNGEE. Trimming removed 0 bases at V and 2 bases at J, with 14 bases between. CDR3 in DNA: TGTGCCAGCAGCGTAGGGGCCGTCGACTCACAAGAGACCCAGTACTTC. Translated: CASSVGAVDSQETQYF.

The genes are TRBV6-6 and TRBJ2-1, with D maybe TRBD2 (6 bases). CDR1 is MNHNY, CDR2 SVGAGI, per germline (reference sequence). V was pared by 5 bases and J by 6 bases, with 17 bases between. The CDR3 runs to 15 residues. The CDR3 loop reads CASSNNRLDSNEQFF. For the CDR3, the DNA is TGTGCCAGCAGTAACAACCGACTAGATAGCAATGAGCAGTTCTTC.

J is TRBJ2-5 and V is TRBV25-1; possibly TRBD1 for D (7 bases). Germline V gives CDR1 MGHDK, CDR2 SYGVNS. V lost 1 base and J 5 bases, leaving 14 bases between the germline ends. The CDR3 consists of 15 residues. The CDR3 spells CASSEWRGQWETQYF. The CDR3 nucleotides read TGTGCCAGCAGTGAATGGAGGGGGCAGTGGGAGACCCAGTACTTC.

The chain employs TRBV29-1 and TRBJ2-2; 7 bases map to TRBD2. Trimming removed 1 base from V and 2 bases from J; junction bases left unmatched: 4. Germline V CDR1 and CDR2: SQVTM, ANQGSEA. The CDR3 contains 15 residues. CDR3 in DNA: TGCAGCGTTGAAGTGGGGAGGGTCAACACCGGGGAGCTGTTTTTT. Residues: CSVEVGRVNTGELFF.

Only a few counts were recorded for this clonotype. The gene calls are TRBV11-2 and TRBJ1-1; 8 bases are a match to TRBD1. Germline lookup yields CDR1 SGHAT and CDR2 FQNNGV. There are 15 residues in the CDR3. The trim removed 2 bases at V and 6 bases at J, leaving 8 bases unmatched. CDR3 sequence (DNA): TGTGCCAGCAGCTTACGGGCAGGGGGCCCGGCTGAAGCTTTCTTT. This sequence encodes CASSLRAGGPAEAFF. Variable domain in full (rest from reference TRBV11-2 and TRBJ1-1): EAGVAQSPRYKIIEKRQSVAFWCNPISGHATLYWYQQILGQGPKLLIQFQNNGVVDDSQLPKDRFSAERLKGVDSTLKIQPAKLEDSAVYLCASSLRAGGPAEAFFGQGTRLTVV.

The rearrangement links TRBV7-9 to TRBJ2-5; TRBD1 or TRBD2 may be the D gene (6 bases each). Matching the DNA end better, TRBJ2-7 makes the J call doubtful. The CDR3 loop spans 13 amino acids. Germline lookup yields CDR1 SEHNR and CDR2 FQNEAQ (reference sequence). CDR3 nucleotide sequence: TGTGCCAGCAGCGTAGAGGGGGGTCACGAGCAGTACTTC. Translating gives CASSVEGGHEQYF.

This clonotype was counted many times. V usage is TRBV3-1 and J usage is TRBJ2-7; TRBD2 matches 10 bases. V was clipped by 3 bases and J by 0 bases; unmatched bases: 2. The CDR3 consists of 15 residues. Germline V gene sequence: CDR1 LGHDT, CDR2 YNNKEL (reference sequence). CDR3 nucleotide sequence: TGTGCCAGCAGCCATAGCGGGGGGAGCTCCTACGAGCAGTACTTC. Protein: CASSHSGGSSYEQYF.

A few counts support this clonotype. The chain uses TRBV10-3 and TRBJ1-1; D remains ambiguous. V lost 2 bases and J 1 base, leaving 5 bases between the germline ends. Germline loops: CDR1 ENHRY, CDR2 SYGVKD. The CDR3 sequence is 13 residues long. The DNA for the CDR3 is TGTGCCATCAGTGAGAATGCGAACACTGAAGCTTTCTTT. Translating gives CAISENANTEAFF.

In nucleotides, the CDR3 is TGCGCCAGCAGCCCAAGACAGGGGGTGGGAGATACGCAGTATTTT. Protein product: CASSPRQGVGDTQYF. The genes are TRBV5-1 and TRBJ2-3, with TRBD1 identical over 9 bases. The CDR3 runs to 15 residues. Trimming took 4 bases from V and 5 from J; bases not matched to a gene: 8. CDR1 is SGHRS and CDR2 is YFSETQ in the germline V gene.

V is TRBV5-1 and J is TRBJ2-3, with D maybe TRBD2 (6 bases). The CDR3 runs to 14 residues. CDR1 SGHRS and CDR2 YFSETQ come from the germline V gene. The V end lost 4 bases, the J end lost 3 bases, and 12 bases lay between the germline ends. The CDR3 reads CASSPEGLTDTQYF. The CDR3 DNA follows: TGCGCCAGCAGCCCGGAGGGCCTTACAGATACGCAGTATTTT.

This clonotype has a handful of counts. V is TRBV15 and J is TRBJ2-3; no clear D. V dropped 4 bases and J dropped 0 bases, with 8 bases sitting between them. Germline CDR1 reads LNHNV; CDR2 reads YYDKDF (reference sequence). The CDR3 length is 14 residues. CDR3 protein: CATSTLPSTDTQYF. DNA for the CDR3: TGTGCCACCAGCACCCTACCTAGCACAGATACGCAGTATTTT.

This clonotype was detected only a few times. J is TRBJ2-7 and V is TRBV5-1, with 7 bases fitting TRBD1. This CDR3 spans 16 amino acids. With V trimmed by 4 bases and J by 1 base, 11 bases remained unmatched. Per the germline V gene, CDR1 is SGHRS and CDR2 is YFSETQ. CDR3 amino acids: CASSQEGGKGSYEQYF. The CDR3 bases are TGCGCCAGCAGCCAGGAAGGGGGCAAGGGTTCCTACGAGCAGTACTTC.

The V and J genes are TRBV20-1 and TRBJ2-1, with no clear D. From germline, CDR1 is DFQATT and CDR2 SNEGSKA (reference sequence). V was pared by 3 bases and J by 8 bases, with 5 bases between. The CDR3 is made up of 10 amino acids. The CDR3 DNA reads TGCAGTGCTAGTCACCATGAGCAGTTCTTC. It yields the protein CSASHHEQFF.

The chain links TRBV5-6 to TRBJ2-4; the match to TRBD2 covers 13 bases. The assigned J gene may be wrong: the sequence end matches TRBJ2-5 better. This CDR3 region has 16 residues. In germline, CDR1 is SGHDT, CDR2 YYEEEE. CDR3 region: CASSFRLAGGQETQYF. The CDR3 region has the DNA TGTGCCAGCAGCTTTCGACTAGCGGGGGGACAAGAGACCCAGTACTTC.

At least ten counts were recorded for this clonotype. This rearrangement joins TRBV11-2 to TRBJ2-7, with 8 bases that match TRBD2. The CDR3 has 13 amino acids. CDR1 and CDR2 (germline): SGHAT, FQNNGV. With 3 bases clipped from V and 2 bases from J, the junction kept 0 bases outside the gene matches. CDR3 amino acids: CASSLGLAYEQYF. The CDR3 DNA reads as TGTGCCAGCAGCTTGGGACTAGCCTACGAGCAGTACTTC.

The J gene is TRBJ2-5, the V gene TRBV27; D might be TRBD1 (6 bases). The V end was cut by 10 bases, the J end by 11 bases, with 20 bases between. Germline lookup yields CDR1 MNHEY and CDR2 SMNVEV (reference sequence). The CDR3 runs 12 residues. The CDR3 sequence: CATNSGAREQYF. The CDR3 DNA sequence: TGTGCCACGAATTCAGGGGCGAGGGAGCAGTACTTC.